This TCR beta chain emerged from a study of brain metastases from non-small cell lung cancer. Study outcomes and limitations: In about 62% of brain metastases, T-cell clones were expanded compared with matched primary tumors.

This CDR3 is built from 15 residues. CDR1 is MDHEN and CDR2 is SYDVKM in the germline V gene. Trimming took 5 bases from V and 6 from J; bases not matched to a gene: 6. In regard to this clone: Its specificity is not known.

Assay used: immunoSEQ multiplex PCR; TCRdb lists only in-frame clones, some missing. The table records 2,000 to 2,500 clones, 70% to 90% of them present only once. This chain links TRBV28 with TRBJ2-3; 12 bases align to TRBD2. The clonotype originates from a donor aged 40 or older with non-small cell lung cancer. Sequenced sample: primary lung tumor tissue. The DNA of the CDR3 is TGTGCCAGCAGTCTAGCGGGAGGGCCAGGCGATACGCAGTATTTT. As protein: CASSLAGGPGDTQYF.